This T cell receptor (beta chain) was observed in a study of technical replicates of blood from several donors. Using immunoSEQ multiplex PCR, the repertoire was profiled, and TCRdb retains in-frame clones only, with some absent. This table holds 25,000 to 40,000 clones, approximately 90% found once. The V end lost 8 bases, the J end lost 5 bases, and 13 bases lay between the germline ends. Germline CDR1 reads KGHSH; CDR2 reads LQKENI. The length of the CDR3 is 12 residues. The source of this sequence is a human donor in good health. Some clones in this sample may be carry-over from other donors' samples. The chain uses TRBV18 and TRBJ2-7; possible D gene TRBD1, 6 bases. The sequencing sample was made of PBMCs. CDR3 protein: CASTGTRNEQYF. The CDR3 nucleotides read TGTGCCAGCACCGGGACAAGGAACGAGCAGTACTTC.